This T cell receptor (beta chain) was captured in a study of spatial heterogeneity in lung cancer. Study-wide context: The count of detected beta-chain sequences consistently exceeded that of alpha-chain sequences.

CDR3 length equals 17 residues. Germline CDR1 reads SGDLS; CDR2 reads YYNGEE. V was clipped by 6 bases and J by 5 bases; unmatched bases: 12. The time point: sample taken at primary tumor resection. The donor population consisted of under 75 patients with untreated, early-stage non-small cell lung cancer. This clonotype was counted many times. TCRdb re-analysed the 5' RACE reads in MiXCR, keeping a single row per CDR3 protein. The table has over 2,500 distinct CDR3 sequences, about 2.6% seen once. The sequenced sample was normal lung tissue next to the tumor, obtained at surgery. The genes are TRBV9 and TRBJ2-2; the match to TRBD2 covers 11 bases. The sequence was obtained from a male donor with early-stage non-small cell lung cancer. CDR3 sequence (DNA): TGTGCCAGCAATAAGGGGGGACTAGCGGAAAAGACCGGGGAGCTGTTTTTT. Translated: CASNKGGLAEKTGELFF.